This TCR beta chain was documented in a study of shared clonotypes between healthy human individuals. Clones were read by immunoSEQ multiplex PCR, and TCRdb kept only the in-frame ones, dropping some. This table holds about 96,000 clones, more than 45% found once. Germline V gives CDR1 SGDLS, CDR2 YYNGEE. CDR3 length equals 14 residues. Trimming stripped 0 bases from V and 4 bases from J, with 8 bases between. The sequencing input was PBMCs. The V gene is TRBV9, the J gene TRBJ2-1; D is unclear. The origin of this receptor is a middle-aged woman in good health. Some clones in this sample may be carry-over from other donors' samples. The CDR3 protein is CASSVDPEYNEQFF. The CDR3 coding sequence is TGTGCCAGCAGCGTAGACCCTGAGTACAATGAGCAGTTCTTC. The variable domain in full, with the rest retrieved from reference TRBV9 and TRBJ2-1, is DSGVTQTPKHLITATGQRVTLRCSPRSGDLSVYWYQQSLDQGLQFLIQYYNGEERAKGNILERFSAQQFPDLHSELNLSSLELGDSALYFCASSVDPEYNEQFFGPGTRLTVL.